The source of this T cell receptor (beta chain) is a study of blood T cells in healthy people across ages. Sample-barcoded 5' priming and a J-beta primer mix drove a second PCR of roughly 7 to 11 cycles. One entry per CDR3 protein results from TCRdb running MiXCR on the 5' RACE reads. The repertoire holds 1.6 million or so distinct CDR3 sequences, with around 35% as singletons. Study results and limitations: Per million T cells, TCR beta diversity dropped roughly linearly as age increased.

CDR1 ENHRY and CDR2 SYGVKD come from the germline V gene. The CDR3 contains 21 residues. Trimming cost V 6 bases and J 1 base, with 28 bases left between them. Donors ranged from 6 to 90 years old and were healthy Caucasians in Russia. Many counts were recorded for this clonotype. Its antigen is currently unknown. This TCR came from a woman aged 30 to 39 in good health. The rearrangement uses TRBV10-3 and TRBJ2-6, with D perhaps given as TRBD1 or TRBD2 (5 bases each). Specimen: blood. CDR3 residues: CAIRGERTGPITSSGANVLTF. The CDR3 bases are TGTGCCATCAGGGGGGAGAGGACGGGCCCCATAACCTCTTCTGGGGCCAACGTCCTGACTTTC.